One and the same sample provided the 26 T cell receptor beta chains below, sequenced in a study of blood T cell repertoires in COVID-19. TCRdb's table, derived via immunoSEQ multiplex PCR, lists solely in-frame clones and lacks some. In the table there are around 260,000 clones, over 75% of which are singletons. The sequencing input was PBMCs or T cells enriched from blood (not recorded which). The receptor source for this set is a woman aged 25-40 years who had recovered from COVID-19.

In its sample, this clone was seen once. The rearrangement uses TRBV6-1 and TRBJ1-5, with 9 bases matching TRBD1. Trimming removed 3 bases from V and 7 bases from J; junction bases left unmatched: 4. Germline CDR1 is MNHNS and CDR2 is SASEGT. This CDR3 is 14 amino acids long. CDR3: CASSEGQGVQPQHF. Here the CDR3 DNA reads TGTGCCAGCAGTGAGGGACAGGGTGTCCAGCCCCAGCATTTT.

The chain has TRBV11-2 and TRBJ2-2, with 8 bases lining up with TRBD2. The germline V gene has CDR1 SGHAT and CDR2 FQNNGV. CDR3 size: 16 residues. Losses at the gene ends were 4 bases for V and 4 bases for J; bases not matched to a gene: 8. CDR3 in amino acids: CASSYLAGKATGELFF. Here the CDR3 DNA reads TGTGCCAGCAGCTACCTAGCGGGTAAAGCCACCGGGGAGCTGTTTTTT.

In nucleotides, the CDR3 is TGTGCCAGCAGCCCTCGGACAGCGCCCACTGGAAACACCATATATTTT. Translating it yields CASSPRTAPTGNTIYF. This chain links TRBV9 with TRBJ1-3; TRBD1 is a possible D gene (6 bases). The CDR3 has 16 amino acids. The ends were cut back, 4 bases at V and 2 bases at J, with 16 bases in the middle. CDR1 is SGDLS, CDR2 YYNGEE, per germline.

The rearrangement links TRBV6-1 to TRBJ2-7; perhaps TRBD1 as D (6 bases). Trimming pared 2 bases from V and 1 base from J, leaving 12 bases between. Germline CDR1 reads MNHNS; CDR2 reads SASEGT. The CDR3 is made up of 15 amino acids. The CDR3 loop reads CASSEIWTDSYEQYF. CDR3 nucleotides: TGTGCCAGCAGTGAAATATGGACAGATTCCTACGAGCAGTACTTC.

V usage is TRBV9 and J usage is TRBJ2-1; 10 bases agree with TRBD2. CDR1 and CDR2 (germline): SGDLS, YYNGEE. The length of the CDR3 is 15 residues. The ends lost 4 bases at V and 7 bases at J; junction bases unmatched: 8. The CDR3 spells CASSSRTSGRNEQFF. CDR3 bases: TGTGCCAGCAGCTCTCGGACTAGCGGCAGAAATGAGCAGTTCTTC.

This CDR3 is CATSSRQGGTEAFF. The DNA of the CDR3 is TGTGCCACCAGCAGTCGACAGGGTGGGACTGAAGCTTTCTTT. The chain is built from TRBV15 and TRBJ1-1; 7 nucleotides agree with TRBD1. With 3 bases clipped from V and 5 bases from J, the junction kept 6 bases outside the gene matches. This CDR3 contains 14 residues. In germline, CDR1 is LNHNV, CDR2 YYDKDF (reference sequence). Full variable domain (rest looked up from reference TRBV15 and TRBJ1-1): DAMVIQNPRYQVTQFGKPVTLSCSQTLNHNVMYWYQQKSSQAPKLLFHYYDKDFNNEADTPDNFQSRRPNTSFCFLDIRSPGLGDTAMYLCATSSRQGGTEAFFGQGTRLTVV.

This chain joins TRBV28 and TRBJ2-3; TRBD2 might be the D (6 bases). V shed 5 bases and J shed 2 bases, with 14 bases lying between them. Germline CDR1 and CDR2: MDHEN and SYDVKM. This CDR3 has 15 residues. In DNA, the CDR3 is TGTGCCAGCAGTCTTAGCGGTTCCTTCACAGATACGCAGTATTTT. Translated, it gives CASSLSGSFTDTQYF.

The chain couples TRBV19 to TRBJ2-5; 9 bases fit TRBD1. The germline V gene encodes CDR1 LNHDA and CDR2 SQIVND (reference sequence). CDR3 length equals 14 residues. With 3 bases clipped from V and 5 bases from J, the junction kept 4 bases outside the gene matches. CDR3 in amino acids: CASSIGTGTETQYF. The DNA of the CDR3 is TGTGCCAGTAGTATCGGGACAGGGACGGAGACCCAGTACTTC.

The V call is TRBV7-9, the J call TRBJ2-2, with D perhaps TRBD1 (5 bases). CDR1 SEHNR and CDR2 FQNEAQ come from the germline V gene (reference sequence). This CDR3 spans 16 amino acids. V lost 7 bases to trimming and J lost 2 bases, with 17 bases between them. This CDR3 reads CASTSATALNTGELFF. The CDR3 DNA reads TGTGCCAGCACCAGCGCGACAGCCTTAAACACCGGGGAGCTGTTTTTT.

This clone was detected once. This rearrangement joins TRBV28 to TRBJ1-6; D gene ambiguous. The germline CDR1 and CDR2 sequences are MDHEN and SYDVKM. This CDR3 contains 15 residues. Deletions cut 3 bases from V and 14 bases from J, with 20 bases between. CDR3 region: CASSLWSSGLRTLHF. CDR3 nucleotides: TGTGCCAGCAGTTTGTGGTCGTCGGGATTGCGGACCCTCCACTTT.

With respect to this clone: The sample has other DNA sequences that encode this CDR3 too. V is TRBV3-1 (or the pseudogene TRBV3-2) and J is TRBJ1-1; D is perhaps TRBD1 (6 bases). The germline gives CDR1 LGHDT, CDR2 YNNKEL (reference sequence). This CDR3 is 13 amino acids long. Trimming removed 1 base from V and 4 bases from J, with 7 bases in between. CDR3 region: CASSQGGGTEAFF. The CDR3 DNA reads as TGTGCCAGCAGCCAAGGAGGGGGCACTGAAGCTTTCTTT.

This sequence joins TRBV6-2 or TRBV6-3 and TRBJ2-7; 11 positions agree with TRBD2. CDR3 length: 18 amino acids. In germline, CDR1 is MNHEY, CDR2 SVGEGT. V was clipped by 0 bases and J by 3 bases; unmatched bases: 10. The CDR3: CASSYSTLAGGYHYEQYF. DNA for the CDR3: TGTGCCAGCAGTTACTCGACCCTAGCGGGAGGATATCACTACGAGCAGTACTTC.

The V and J genes are TRBV5-1 and TRBJ2-1; 14 nucleotides agree with TRBD2. V lost 4 bases and J lost 7; bases outside the gene matches: 4. Germline CDR1 is SGHRS and CDR2 is YFSETQ. This CDR3 has 15 residues. CDR3 DNA: TGCGCCAGCAGCCCGGGACTAGCGGGAGATAATGAGCAGTTCTTC. This gives the protein CASSPGLAGDNEQFF.

The chain combines TRBV27 with TRBJ1-5; D not certain. V was clipped by 5 bases and J by 0 bases, with 14 bases between them. The CDR3 runs to 16 residues. CDR1 is MNHEY and CDR2 is SMNVEV in the germline V gene (reference sequence). CDR3 sequence reads: CASSPQDIFSNQPQHF. The CDR3 DNA reads as TGTGCCAGCAGTCCCCAGGATATTTTTAGCAATCAGCCCCAGCATTTT.

CDR3 region: CASSSGLRAHTEAFF. CDR3 nucleotide sequence: TGTGCCAGCAGCTCCGGACTCCGGGCCCACACTGAAGCTTTCTTT. The chain is built from TRBV11-2 and TRBJ1-1; D is ambiguous. Per the germline V gene, CDR1 is SGHAT and CDR2 is FQNNGV. CDR3 length: 15 residues. V was trimmed by 4 bases and J by 3 bases, leaving 15 bases between them.

Written as DNA, the CDR3 is TGTGCCAGTAGGGGGGACAGCAGCACAGATACGCAGTATTTT. Translating it yields CASRGDSSTDTQYF. The chain couples TRBV19 to TRBJ2-3; 7 nucleotides match TRBD1. Germline assignment: CDR1 LNHDA and CDR2 SQIVND (reference sequence). This CDR3 is 14 amino acids long. V dropped 6 bases and J dropped 0; count of bases not matched to a gene: 3.

On this clone itself: Additional DNA sequences in this sample encode the identical CDR3. The J gene is TRBJ2-5, the V gene TRBV11-2, with 8 bases aligning to TRBD1. Germline CDR1 reads SGHAT; CDR2 reads FQNNGV. CDR3 length equals 15 residues. J gave up 5 bases and V 1 base, and 6 bases lay outside the gene matches. The CDR3 here is CASSLAGGSVETQYF. For the CDR3, the DNA is TGTGCCAGCAGCTTAGCAGGGGGCTCGGTGGAGACCCAGTACTTC.

The rearrangement links TRBV12-5 to TRBJ1-1, with TRBD1 as a possible D gene (6 bases). CDR1 and CDR2 (germline): LGHNT, FRNRAP. With 1 base removed from V and 2 bases from J, the gap between germline ends came to 8 bases. This CDR3 spans 14 amino acids. The CDR3 region is CASGLAGENTEAFF. The CDR3 DNA sequence: TGTGCTAGTGGTTTGGCAGGGGAAAACACTGAAGCTTTCTTT. Full variable domain (remainder filled in from reference TRBV12-5 and TRBJ1-1): DARVTQTPRHKVTEMGQEVTMRCQPILGHNTVFWYRQTMMQGLELLAYFRNRAPLDDSGMPKDRFSAEMPDATLATLKIQPSEPRDSAVYFCASGLAGENTEAFFGQGTRLTVV.

The rearrangement joins TRBV2 to TRBJ1-1; perhaps TRBD1 as D (5 bases). Trimming took 10 bases from V and 6 from J, leaving 21 bases between them. Germline CDR1 SNHLY, CDR2 FYNNEI. This CDR3 is 14 amino acids long. CDR3 sequence: CATAPGPEGAEAFF. In DNA, the CDR3 is TGTGCCACCGCTCCGGGCCCCGAAGGGGCTGAAGCTTTCTTT.

This clone was recorded once. This chain links TRBV19 with TRBJ2-7; 7 bases align to TRBD1. CDR1 and CDR2 (germline): LNHDA, SQIVND (reference sequence). The CDR3 loop spans 13 amino acids. The J segment lost 0 bases and the V segment lost 7 bases, leaving 3 bases of the junction unmatched. CDR3 sequence reads: CASKRDSSYEQYF. The DNA of the CDR3 is TGTGCCAGTAAGAGGGACAGCTCCTACGAGCAGTACTTC.

The V call is TRBV7-9, the J call TRBJ1-1; 7 bases align to TRBD1. Germline values: CDR1 SEHNR, CDR2 FQNEAQ (reference sequence). Trimming at V came to 6 bases and at J to 4 bases, leaving 8 bases not matched to a gene. The CDR3 extends over 14 amino acids. DNA of the CDR3: TGTGCCAGCAGACAATCAGGGGGGACCACTGAAGCTTTCTTT. It specifies CASRQSGGTTEAFF. Drawing the rest from reference TRBV7-9 and TRBJ1-1, the complete variable domain is DTGVSQNPRHKITKRGQNVTFRCDPISEHNRLYWYRQTLGQGPEFLTYFQNEAQLEKSRLLSDRFSAERPKGSFSTLEIQRTEQGDSAMYLCASRQSGGTTEAFFGQGTRLTVV.

The V and J genes are TRBV28 and TRBJ2-3, with D unresolved. CDR3 length equals 14 residues. Germline V lookup: CDR1 MDHEN, CDR2 SYDVKM. V lost 7 bases and J lost 0, with 11 bases in between. CDR3 sequence: CASNKSKSTDTQYF. CDR3 coding DNA: TGTGCCAGCAATAAGTCTAAAAGCACAGATACGCAGTATTTT.

The DNA of the CDR3 is TGTGCCAGCAGCTTAAGCCCGGGACTAGCTAACAATGAGCAGTTCTTC. Encoded protein: CASSLSPGLANNEQFF. The rearrangement uses TRBV7-2 and TRBJ2-1, with 9 bases matching TRBD2. This CDR3 is 16 amino acids long. Germline-derived CDR1 and CDR2 are SGHTA and FQGNSA. Trimming at V came to 2 bases and at J to 5 bases, leaving 7 bases not matched to a gene.

In its sample, this clone was seen once. V is TRBV7-9 and J is TRBJ2-5; 8 nucleotides match TRBD1. Germline CDR1 and CDR2: SEHNR and FQNEAQ (reference sequence). The CDR3 runs 15 residues. Germline trimming cut 1 base from V and 5 bases from J; bases unmatched to any gene: 6. The CDR3 reads CASSLGQGAGETQYF. Written as DNA, the CDR3 is TGTGCCAGCAGCTTAGGGCAGGGGGCAGGGGAGACCCAGTACTTC. The full variable domain, with the rest looked up from reference TRBV7-9 and TRBJ2-5, is DTGVSQNPRHKITKRGQNVTFRCDPISEHNRLYWYRQTLGQGPEFLTYFQNEAQLEKSRLLSDRFSAERPKGSFSTLEIQRTEQGDSAMYLCASSLGQGAGETQYFGPGTRLLVL.

The rearrangement links TRBV3-1 (or the pseudogene TRBV3-2) to TRBJ1-1; a weak D match, TRBD1 (6 bases). The germline V gene has CDR1 LGHDT and CDR2 YNNKEL (reference sequence). CDR3 length: 18 amino acids. V was pared by 3 bases and J by 0 bases, with 20 bases between. CDR3 nucleotide sequence: TGTGCCAGCAGCCAGAAGGGGGAGCCAACTCCTCTGAACACTGAAGCTTTCTTT. This sequence encodes CASSQKGEPTPLNTEAFF.

This chain links TRBV11-2 with TRBJ2-1; D may be TRBD2 (6 bases). The germline gives CDR1 SGHAT, CDR2 FQNNGV. V was trimmed by 0 bases and J by 13 bases, leaving 16 bases between them. This CDR3 contains 14 residues. The CDR3 DNA sequence: TGTGCCAGCAGCTTAGATCATGTGGGACTGATCCAGTTCTTC. Amino acid sequence: CASSLDHVGLIQFF.